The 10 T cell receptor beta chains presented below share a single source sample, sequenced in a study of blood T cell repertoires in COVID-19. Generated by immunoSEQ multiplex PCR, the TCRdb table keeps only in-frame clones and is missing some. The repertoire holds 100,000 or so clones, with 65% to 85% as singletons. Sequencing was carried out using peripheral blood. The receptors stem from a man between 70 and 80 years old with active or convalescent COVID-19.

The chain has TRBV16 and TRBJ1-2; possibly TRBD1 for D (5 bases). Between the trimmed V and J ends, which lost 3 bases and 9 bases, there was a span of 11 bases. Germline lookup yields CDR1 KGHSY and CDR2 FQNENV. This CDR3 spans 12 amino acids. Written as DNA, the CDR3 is TGTGCCAGCAGCCAGGGGGGTCGGAGCTACACCTTC. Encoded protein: CASSQGGRSYTF. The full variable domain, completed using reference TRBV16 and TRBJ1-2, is GEEVAQTPKHLVRGEGQKAKLYCAPIKGHSYVFWYQQVLKNEFKFLISFQNENVFDETGMPKERFSAKCLPNSPCSLEIQATKLEDSAVYFCASSQGGRSYTFGSGTRLTVV.

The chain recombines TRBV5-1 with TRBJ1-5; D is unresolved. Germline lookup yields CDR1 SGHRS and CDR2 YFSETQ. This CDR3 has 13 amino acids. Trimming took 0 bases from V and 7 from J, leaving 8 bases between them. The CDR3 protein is CASSLGGPQPQHF. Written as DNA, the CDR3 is TGCGCCAGCAGCTTGGGAGGGCCGCAGCCCCAGCATTTT.

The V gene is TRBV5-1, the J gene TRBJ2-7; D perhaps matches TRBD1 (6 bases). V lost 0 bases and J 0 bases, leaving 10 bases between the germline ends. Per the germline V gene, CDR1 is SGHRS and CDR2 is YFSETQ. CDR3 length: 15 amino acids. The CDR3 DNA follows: TGCGCCAGCAGCTTGGGTGGGGGCCCCTCCTACGAGCAGTACTTC. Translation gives CASSLGGGPSYEQYF.

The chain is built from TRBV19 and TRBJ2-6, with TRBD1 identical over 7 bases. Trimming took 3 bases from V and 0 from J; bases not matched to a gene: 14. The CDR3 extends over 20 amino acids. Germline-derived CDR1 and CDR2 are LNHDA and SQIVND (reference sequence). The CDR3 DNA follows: TGTGCCAGTAGTATCCCAGTTATAGGGGGCGCCTACTCTGGGGCCAACGTCCTGACTTTC. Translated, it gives CASSIPVIGGAYSGANVLTF. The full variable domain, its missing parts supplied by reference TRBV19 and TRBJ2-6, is DGGITQSPKYLFRKEGQNVTLSCEQNLNHDAMYWYRQDPGQGLRLIYYSQIVNDFQKGDIAEGYSVSREKKESFPLTVTSAQKNPTAFYLCASSIPVIGGAYSGANVLTFGAGSRLTVL.

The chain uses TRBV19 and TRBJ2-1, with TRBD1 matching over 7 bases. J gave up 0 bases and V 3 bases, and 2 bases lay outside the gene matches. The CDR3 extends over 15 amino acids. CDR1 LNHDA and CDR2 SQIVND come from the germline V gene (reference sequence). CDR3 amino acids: CASSIRDSSYNEQFF. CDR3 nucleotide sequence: TGTGCCAGTAGTATCCGGGACAGCTCCTACAATGAGCAGTTCTTC.

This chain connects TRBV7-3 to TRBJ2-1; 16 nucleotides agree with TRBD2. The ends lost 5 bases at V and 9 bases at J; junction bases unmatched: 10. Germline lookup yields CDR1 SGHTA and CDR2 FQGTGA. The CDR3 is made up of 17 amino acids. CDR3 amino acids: CASSPAGTSGGAREQFF. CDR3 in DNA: TGTGCCAGCAGCCCCGCCGGGACTAGCGGGGGGGCACGTGAGCAGTTCTTC. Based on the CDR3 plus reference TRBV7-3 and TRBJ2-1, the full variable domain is GAGVSQTPSNKVTEKGKYVELRCDPISGHTALYWYRQSLGQGPEFLIYFQGTGAADDSGLPNDRFFAVRPEGSVSTLKIQRTERGDSAVYLCASSPAGTSGGAREQFFGPGTRLTVL.

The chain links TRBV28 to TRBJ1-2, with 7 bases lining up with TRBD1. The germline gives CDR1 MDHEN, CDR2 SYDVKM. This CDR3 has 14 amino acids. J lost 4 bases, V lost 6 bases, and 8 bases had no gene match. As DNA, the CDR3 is TGTGCCAGCAGACCTGAGGGACAGCGCTATGGCTACACCTTC. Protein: CASRPEGQRYGYTF.

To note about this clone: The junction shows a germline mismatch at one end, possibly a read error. The CDR3 region has the DNA TGTGCCAGCAACTTAAGGAGGGCGCGGGAGGAAAAACTGTTTTTT. This translates into CASNLRRAREEKLFF. The rearrangement uses TRBV7-6 and TRBJ1-4; no clear D gene. The CDR3 is 15 residues long. Germline CDR1 SGHVS, CDR2 FNYEAQ. The whole variable domain, remainder taken from reference TRBV7-6 and TRBJ1-4, is GAGVSQSPRYKVTKRGQDVALRCDPISGHVSLYWYRQALGQGPEFLTYFNYEAQQDKSGLPNDRFSAERPEGSISTLTIQRTEQRDSAMYRCASNLRRAREEKLFFGSGTQLSVL.

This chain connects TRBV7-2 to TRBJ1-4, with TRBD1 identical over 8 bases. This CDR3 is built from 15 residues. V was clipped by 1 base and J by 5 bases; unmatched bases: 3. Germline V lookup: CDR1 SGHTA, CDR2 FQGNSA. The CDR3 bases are TGTGCCAGCAGCTTAGGTCCAGGGGGCAATGAAAAACTGTTTTTT. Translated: CASSLGPGGNEKLFF. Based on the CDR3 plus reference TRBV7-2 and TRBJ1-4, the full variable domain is GAGVSQSPSNKVTEKGKDVELRCDPISGHTALYWYRQSLGQGLEFLIYFQGNSAPDKSGLPSDRFSAERTGGSVSTLTIQRTQQEDSAVYLCASSLGPGGNEKLFFGSGTQLSVL.

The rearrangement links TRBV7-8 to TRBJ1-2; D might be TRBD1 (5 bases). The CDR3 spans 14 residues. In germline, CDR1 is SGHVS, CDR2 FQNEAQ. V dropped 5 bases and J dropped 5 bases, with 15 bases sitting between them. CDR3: CASSVDTFGYGYTF. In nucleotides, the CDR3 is TGTGCCAGCAGCGTGGACACCTTTGGGTATGGCTACACCTTC.